Listed below are T cell receptor beta chains from one sample, sequenced in a study of T cells in Graves' hyperthyroidism and ophthalmopathy. TCRdb recomputed calls from the multiplex PCR reads with MiXCR, one row per CDR3 protein. The sample has around 300,000 distinct CDR3 sequences, about an eighth seen once. The sample was blood. The receptors stem from a woman aged 40 to 49 with Graves' ophthalmopathy. CDR3s include the opening cysteine and the closing phenylalanine or tryptophan. D genes are given only for firm matches. Size values are once, few and many counts, or a class for expanded clones, and some rows have none.

clone_size: NA
j_call: TRBJ1-4
v_call: TRBV10-3
d_call: NA
cdr3_nt: TGTGCCATCAAAAGTGCAACTAATGAAAAACTGTTTTTT
cdr3_aa: CAIKSATNEKLFF

clone_size: NA
j_call: TRBJ2-1
v_call: TRBV11-3
d_call: NA
cdr3_nt: TGTGCCAGCAGCTTAGATCCCGGGTTCAATGAGCAGTTCTTC
cdr3_aa: CASSLDPGFNEQFF

clone_size: NA
j_call: TRBJ2-5
v_call: TRBV9
d_call: TRBD1
cdr3_nt: TGTGCCAGCAGCGGACGACAGGGGGCCGGGGAGACCCAGTACTTC
cdr3_aa: CASSGRQGAGETQYF

clone_size: NA
j_call: TRBJ1-5
v_call: TRBV20-1
d_call: TRBD1
cdr3_nt: TGCAGTGCTAGAGAAGTAGACAGGGGAGGCAATCAGCCCCAGCATTTT
cdr3_aa: CSAREVDRGGNQPQHF

clone_size: NA
j_call: TRBJ2-2
v_call: TRBV11-3
d_call: NA
cdr3_nt: TGTGCCAGCAGCTTAGGTCGACTTACCAACACGGGGGAGCTGTTTTTT
cdr3_aa: CASSLGRLTNTGELFF

clone_size: NA
j_call: TRBJ1-4
v_call: TRBV6-5
d_call: NA
cdr3_nt: TGTGCCAGCAGTTCCGGGACCCTTCGGGAAAAACTGTTTTTT
cdr3_aa: CASSSGTLREKLFF

clone_size: many
j_call: TRBJ1-1
v_call: TRBV28
d_call: NA
cdr3_nt: TGTGCCAGCAGTTCATATTCGGACGGAGAGAACACTGAAGCTTTCTTT
cdr3_aa: CASSSYSDGENTEAFF

clone_size: many
j_call: TRBJ2-7
v_call: TRBV28
d_call: TRBD1
cdr3_nt: TGTGCCAGCAGTTTGGAACAGGGGACCTACGAGCAGTACTTC
cdr3_aa: CASSLEQGTYEQYF

clone_size: many
j_call: TRBJ2-7
v_call: TRBV7-2
d_call: TRBD1
cdr3_nt: TGTGCCAGCAGCTCCGGGACAGCAAGCTACGAGCAGTACTTC
cdr3_aa: CASSSGTASYEQYF

clone_size: NA
j_call: TRBJ2-3
v_call: TRBV20-1
d_call: NA
cdr3_nt: TGCGGTGCTAGGATCCCGGGAATCCACACAGATACGCAGTATTTT
cdr3_aa: CGARIPGIHTDTQYF

clone_size: few
j_call: TRBJ2-1
v_call: TRBV20-1
d_call: NA
cdr3_nt: TGCAGTGCTCCGCTCTGGGGTTCCTACAATGAGCAGTTCTTC
cdr3_aa: CSAPLWGSYNEQFF

clone_size: NA
j_call: TRBJ2-1
v_call: TRBV19
d_call: TRBD2
cdr3_nt: TGTGCCAGTAGTTGGCGGGGGGGCCTTTCCTACAATGAGCAGTTCTTC
cdr3_aa: CASSWRGGLSYNEQFF

clone_size: NA
j_call: TRBJ2-1
v_call: TRBV7-8
d_call: TRBD2
cdr3_nt: TGTGCCAGCAGCGGTAGCGGGTTGGGGAATGAGCAGTTCTTC
cdr3_aa: CASSGSGLGNEQFF

clone_size: many
j_call: TRBJ1-2
v_call: TRBV6-4
d_call: TRBD1
cdr3_nt: TGTGCCAGCAGTGTGGGGACAGGGGGCAACTATGGCTACACCTTC
cdr3_aa: CASSVGTGGNYGYTF

clone_size: NA
j_call: TRBJ1-2
v_call: TRBV20-1
d_call: NA
cdr3_nt: TGCAGTGCTAGTACCCCGACAGGAGCTAACTATGGCTACACCTTC
cdr3_aa: CSASTPTGANYGYTF

clone_size: many
j_call: TRBJ1-3
v_call: TRBV10-3
d_call: NA
cdr3_nt: TGTGCCATCAGTGAGACAGGGTCAGGAAACACCATATATTTT
cdr3_aa: CAISETGSGNTIYF

clone_size: NA
j_call: TRBJ2-5
v_call: TRBV14
d_call: TRBD2
cdr3_nt: TGTGCCAGCAGCCAAGATTTAGCGGGAGGAGAGACCCACTACTTC
cdr3_aa: CASSQDLAGGETHYF

clone_size: many
j_call: TRBJ1-2
v_call: TRBV12-3/TRBV12-4
d_call: NA
cdr3_nt: TGTGCCAGCAGCAGAAACCAGGGTAGCGATGGCTACACCTTC
cdr3_aa: CASSRNQGSDGYTF

clone_size: NA
j_call: TRBJ1-3
v_call: TRBV7-9
d_call: NA
cdr3_nt: TGTGCCAGCAGCTTATCCCCAGCGGGAAGTGGAAACACCATATATTTT
cdr3_aa: CASSLSPAGSGNTIYF

clone_size: many
j_call: TRBJ2-3
v_call: TRBV24-1
d_call: NA
cdr3_nt: TGTGCCACCAGTGAACCCACACAGGGACTTAGGGCAGATACGCAGTATTTT
cdr3_aa: CATSEPTQGLRADTQYF

clone_size: many
j_call: TRBJ1-5
v_call: TRBV27
d_call: TRBD1
cdr3_nt: TGTGCCAGCAGTTTGAGGGGGACAGGGACTAATCAGCCCCAGCATTTT
cdr3_aa: CASSLRGTGTNQPQHF

clone_size: few
j_call: TRBJ1-2
v_call: TRBV3-1
d_call: NA
cdr3_nt: TGTGCCAGCAGCCAAAGGAATGGCTACACCTTC
cdr3_aa: CASSQRNGYTF

clone_size: many
j_call: TRBJ1-1
v_call: TRBV30
d_call: NA
cdr3_nt: TGTGCCTGGAGTTTGGGGGATGGCACTGAAGCTTTCTTT
cdr3_aa: CAWSLGDGTEAFF

clone_size: many
j_call: TRBJ1-1
v_call: TRBV12-3/TRBV12-4
d_call: NA
cdr3_nt: TGTGCCAGCAGTTTGGGTCGGACCATGAACACTGAAGCTTTCTTT
cdr3_aa: CASSLGRTMNTEAFF

clone_size: few
j_call: TRBJ2-1
v_call: TRBV19
d_call: NA
cdr3_nt: TGTGCCAGTAGTATAGGGGCACTAACAACCAATGAGCAGTTCTTC
cdr3_aa: CASSIGALTTNEQFF

clone_size: NA
j_call: TRBJ1-1
v_call: TRBV14
d_call: TRBD1
cdr3_nt: TGTGCCAGCAGCCAATCCCGGGGACAGGGTATTCGGGACACTGAAGCTTTCTTT
cdr3_aa: CASSQSRGQGIRDTEAFF

clone_size: NA
j_call: TRBJ2-7
v_call: TRBV7-9
d_call: NA
cdr3_nt: TGTGCCAGCAGCTCTGGGGACCTCTTAATTTACGAGCAGTACTTC
cdr3_aa: CASSSGDLLIYEQYF

clone_size: many
j_call: TRBJ1-6
v_call: TRBV28
d_call: NA
cdr3_nt: TGTGCCAGCAGTTTTTGGGAAGGAGGGTCACCCCTCCACTTT
cdr3_aa: CASSFWEGGSPLHF

clone_size: few
j_call: TRBJ1-2
v_call: TRBV10-1
d_call: NA
cdr3_nt: TGCGCCAGCAGTGAGACAGGACGTGGCTACACCTTC
cdr3_aa: CASSETGRGYTF

clone_size: few
j_call: TRBJ1-5
v_call: TRBV7-2
d_call: NA
cdr3_nt: TGTGCCAGCAGCCCCCGGGACACCCAGCCCCAGCATTTT
cdr3_aa: CASSPRDTQPQHF

clone_size: few
j_call: TRBJ1-1
v_call: TRBV4-2
d_call: NA
cdr3_nt: TGTGCCAGCAGCCAGGACGCAACCTTCGGAGGGGCCAACACTGAAGCTTTCTTT
cdr3_aa: CASSQDATFGGANTEAFF

clone_size: many
j_call: TRBJ1-2
v_call: TRBV11-3
d_call: NA
cdr3_nt: TGTGCCAGCAGCTTATCAGGGGCCCCTTCGGGCTACACCTTC
cdr3_aa: CASSLSGAPSGYTF

clone_size: few
j_call: TRBJ2-7
v_call: TRBV28
d_call: NA
cdr3_nt: TGTGCCAGCAGTTTTAGTCGGGATGCCGACTACGAGCAGTACTTC
cdr3_aa: CASSFSRDADYEQYF

clone_size: few
j_call: TRBJ1-1
v_call: TRBV9
d_call: NA
cdr3_nt: TGTGCCAGCAGCGTAGGGCCGGGGGCAGGCACTGAAGCTTTCTTT
cdr3_aa: CASSVGPGAGTEAFF

clone_size: NA
j_call: TRBJ1-3
v_call: TRBV3-1
d_call: NA
cdr3_nt: TGTGCCAGCAGCCAAGTATTAGGAGCCTTCTCTGGAAACACCATATATTTT
cdr3_aa: CASSQVLGAFSGNTIYF

clone_size: few
j_call: TRBJ2-7
v_call: TRBV5-6
d_call: NA
cdr3_nt: TGTGCCAGCAGCTTGCCCCCCCTCTACGAGCAGTACTTC
cdr3_aa: CASSLPPLYEQYF